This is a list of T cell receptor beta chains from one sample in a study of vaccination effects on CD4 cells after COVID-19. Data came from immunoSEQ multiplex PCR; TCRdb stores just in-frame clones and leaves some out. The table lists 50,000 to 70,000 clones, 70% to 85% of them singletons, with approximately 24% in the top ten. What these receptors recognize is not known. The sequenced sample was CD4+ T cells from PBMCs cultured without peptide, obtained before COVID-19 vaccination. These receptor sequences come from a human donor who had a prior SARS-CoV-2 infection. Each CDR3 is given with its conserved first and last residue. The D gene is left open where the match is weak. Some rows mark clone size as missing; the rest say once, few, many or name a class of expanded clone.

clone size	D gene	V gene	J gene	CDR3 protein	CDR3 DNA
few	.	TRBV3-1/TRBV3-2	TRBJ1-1	CASSQADEAFF	TGTGCCAGCAGCCAAGCGGATGAAGCTTTCTTT
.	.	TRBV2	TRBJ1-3	CASSREFFGNTIYF	TGTGCCAGCAGTAGGGAATTCTTTGGAAACACCATATATTTT
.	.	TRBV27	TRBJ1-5	CASSIRSQNQPQHF	TGTGCCAGCAGTATAAGATCTCAAAATCAGCCCCAGCATTTT
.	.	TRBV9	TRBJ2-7	CASSPRGSLSYEQYF	TGTGCCAGCAGCCCGAGGGGGTCCCTGTCCTACGAGCAGTACTTC
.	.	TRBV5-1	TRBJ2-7	CASSHRDNYEQYF	TGCGCCAGCAGCCACCGGGACAACTACGAGCAGTACTTC
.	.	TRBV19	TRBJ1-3	CASSIEGASYSGNTIYF	TGTGCCAGTAGTATAGAGGGGGCGTCCTACTCTGGAAACACCATATATTTT
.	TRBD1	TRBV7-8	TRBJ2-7	CASSSRRDRVFYEQYF	TGTGCCAGCAGCTCTCGCCGGGACAGGGTTTTTTACGAGCAGTACTTC
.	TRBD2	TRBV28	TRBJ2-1	CASRGSIAGVIYEQFF	TGTGCCAGCCGTGGATCTATAGCGGGAGTTATCTATGAGCAGTTCTTC
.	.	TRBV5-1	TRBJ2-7	CASQRDGGLLYEQYF	TGCGCCAGCCAGAGGGACGGGGGCCTTCTTTACGAGCAGTACTTC
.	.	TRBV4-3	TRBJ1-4	CASSQGGGWGANEKLFF	TGCGCCAGCAGCCAGGGGGGGGGTTGGGGCGCGAATGAAAAACTGTTTTTT
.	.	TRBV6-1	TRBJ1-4	CASSEWEKLFF	TGTGCCAGCAGTGAGTGGGAAAAACTGTTTTTT
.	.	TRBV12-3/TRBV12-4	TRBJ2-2	CASTMGEVRELFF	TGTGCCAGCACCATGGGGGAGGTCCGGGAGCTGTTTTTT
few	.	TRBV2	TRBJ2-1	CASSEARDNNEQFF	TGTGCCAGCAGTGAAGCGCGAGATAACAATGAGCAGTTCTTC
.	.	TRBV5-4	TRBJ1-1	CASSGLWTEAFF	TGTGCCAGCAGTGGGTTGTGGACTGAAGCTTTCTTT
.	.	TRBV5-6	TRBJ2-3	CASSRGQLTTDTQYF	TGTGCCAGCAGCCGGGGACAACTCACCACAGATACGCAGTATTTT
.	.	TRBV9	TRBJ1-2	CASSVDPGEGGYTF	TGTGCCAGCAGCGTAGACCCTGGGGAGGGTGGCTACACCTTC
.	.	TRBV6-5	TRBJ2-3	CASTGGFTDTQYF	TGTGCCAGCACCGGGGGCTTCACAGATACGCAGTATTTT
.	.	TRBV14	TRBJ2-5	CASSPGGSQETQYF	TGTGCCAGCAGCCCTGGGGGCAGTCAAGAGACCCAGTACTTC
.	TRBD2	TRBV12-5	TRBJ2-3	CASGLVRTSGSGTQYF	TGTGCTAGTGGTTTGGTACGGACTAGCGGTTCGGGTACGCAGTATTTT
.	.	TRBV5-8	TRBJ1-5	CASSLFLHQPQHF	TGTGCCAGCAGCTTGTTCCTTCATCAGCCCCAGCATTTT
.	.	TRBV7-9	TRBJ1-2	CAGGILGQPYGYTF	TGTGCCGGAGGGATTCTCGGACAGCCCTATGGCTACACCTTC
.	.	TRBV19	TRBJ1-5	CASRGVWDQPQHF	TGTGCCAGCCGCGGGGTTTGGGATCAGCCCCAGCATTTT
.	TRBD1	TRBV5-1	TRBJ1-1	CASSAGDSANTEAFF	TGCGCCAGCAGCGCGGGGGACAGCGCGAACACTGAAGCTTTCTTT
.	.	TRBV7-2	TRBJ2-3	CASSLATNTDTQYF	TGTGCCAGCAGCTTAGCTACCAACACAGATACGCAGTATTTT
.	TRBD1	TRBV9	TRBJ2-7	CASSSGQGNYEQYF	TGTGCCAGCAGCTCGGGACAGGGGAACTACGAGCAGTACTTC
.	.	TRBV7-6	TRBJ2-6	CASSPQSGANVLTF	TGTGCCAGCAGCCCCCAGTCTGGGGCCAACGTCCTGACTTTC
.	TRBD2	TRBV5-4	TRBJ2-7	CASSLGGAGGDEQYF	TGTGCCAGCAGCTTGGGCGGAGCGGGGGGGGACGAGCAGTACTTC
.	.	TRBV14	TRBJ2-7	CASSPGTHAYEQYF	TGTGCCAGCAGCCCTGGGACCCACGCCTACGAGCAGTACTTC
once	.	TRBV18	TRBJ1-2	CASSPSGGADGYTF	TGTGCCAGCTCACCGTCCGGGGGCGCCGATGGCTACACCTTC
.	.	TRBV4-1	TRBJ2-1	CASSQDTDSSYNEQFF	TGCGCCAGCAGCCAAGATACAGACTCATCCTACAATGAGCAGTTCTTC
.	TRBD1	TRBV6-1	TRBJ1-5	CASSGFGQGVGQPQHF	TGTGCCAGCAGTGGATTTGGACAGGGGGTCGGGCAGCCCCAGCATTTT
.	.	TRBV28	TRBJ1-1	CASSNAGMGGTEAFF	TGTGCCAGCAGTAACGCAGGGATGGGGGGCACTGAAGCTTTCTTT
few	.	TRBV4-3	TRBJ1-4	CASSQEGHNNEKLFF	TGCGCCAGCAGCCAAGAGGGACACAATAATGAAAAACTGTTTTTT
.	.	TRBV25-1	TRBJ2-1	CASSEVGFGEQFF	TGTGCCAGCAGTGAGGTGGGTTTCGGTGAGCAGTTCTTC
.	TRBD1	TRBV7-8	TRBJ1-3	CASSSGTGTGNTIYF	TGTGCCAGCAGCTCAGGGACAGGGACTGGAAACACCATATATTTT
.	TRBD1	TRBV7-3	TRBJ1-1	CASSLQGQGYTEAFF	TGTGCCAGCAGCTTACAGGGACAGGGGTACACTGAAGCTTTCTTT
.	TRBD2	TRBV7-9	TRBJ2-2	CASRPLAGGDTGELFF	TGTGCCAGCAGACCCCTAGCGGGAGGGGACACCGGGGAGCTGTTTTTT
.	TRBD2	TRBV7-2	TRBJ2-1	CASSLGTGGGAWEQFF	TGTGCCAGCAGCTTAGGGACGGGCGGGGGGGCTTGGGAGCAGTTCTTC
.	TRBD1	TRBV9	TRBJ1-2	CASSFGDRPNFYGYTF	TGTGCCAGCAGCTTCGGGGACAGGCCCAACTTCTATGGCTACACCTTC
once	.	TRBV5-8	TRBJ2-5	CASSLSRGSGETQYF	TGTGCCAGCAGCTTGTCGAGGGGTAGTGGGGAGACCCAGTACTTC
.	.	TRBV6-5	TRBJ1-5	CASSWGLNQPQHF	TGTGCCAGCAGTTGGGGGTTGAATCAGCCCCAGCATTTT
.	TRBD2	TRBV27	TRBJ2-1	CASSLASGRIWNEQFF	TGTGCCAGCAGCCTCGCTAGCGGGAGAATTTGGAATGAGCAGTTCTTC
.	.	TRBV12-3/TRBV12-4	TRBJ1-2	CASSQDSKYGYTF	TGTGCCAGCAGCCAGGACAGCAAGTATGGCTACACCTTC
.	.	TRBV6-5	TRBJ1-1	CASRLTGANTEAFF	TGTGCCAGCAGGTTAACAGGAGCGAACACTGAAGCTTTCTTT
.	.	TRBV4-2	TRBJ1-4	CASSQDGRRTEKLFF	TGTGCCAGCAGCCAAGATGGGAGGAGGACTGAAAAACTGTTTTTT
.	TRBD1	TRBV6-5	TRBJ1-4	CASRDPGQGPEKLFF	TGTGCCAGCAGGGACCCGGGACAGGGACCTGAAAAACTGTTTTTT
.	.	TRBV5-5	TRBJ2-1	CASSLLGDTVYNEQFF	TGTGCCAGCAGCTTGTTGGGGGACACTGTCTACAATGAGCAGTTCTTC
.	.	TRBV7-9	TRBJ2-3	CASSSTRLPWTDTQYF	TGTGCCAGCAGCTCGACTCGACTACCCTGGACAGATACGCAGTATTTT
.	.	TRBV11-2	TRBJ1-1	CASSFRQGFGTEAFF	TGTGCCAGCAGCTTTAGGCAGGGTTTTGGAACTGAAGCTTTCTTT